This T cell receptor (beta chain) appears in the sequencing data of a study of T-cell memory formation after mild COVID-19 (dated by TCRdb to the early 2020s). Background on the whole study: TCR sequence clusters from the two donors were found to be largely donor specific. The cohort was made up of two young adult volunteers, one female and one male, who were previously healthy. T-cell clones expanding and contracting after mild COVID-19 in a couple of donors were tracked by longitudinal TCRalpha and TCRbeta repertoire sequencing.

Ten or more counts support this clonotype. What antigen it recognizes has not been identified. The input lacks base qualities; no much larger clone sits a single base away. Ficoll-Paque density gradient centrifugation was used to isolate PBMCs. The germline V gene provides CDR1 LGHNA and CDR2 YNFKEQ. V loses 4 bases at its end and J loses 6 bases; junction bases beyond the gene matches: 10. There are 18 amino acids in the CDR3, from cysteine to phenylalanine inclusive. The only DNA kept is the CDR3, 54 bases in frame from the first base. TCRdb shows the sequencer as Illumina NovaSeq 6000. TCRalpha and TCRbeta cDNA libraries were built by 5'RACE with constant-segment primers, adding sample barcodes and unique molecular identifiers. Trizol reagent was used to extract RNA from every sample. The libraries were amplified in two PCR steps, and the second step added a second sample barcode and Illumina TruSeq adapters. Libraries were sequenced on an Illumina NovaSeq with 2 x 150 bp paired-end reads. For the original study's pipeline: With migec v1.2.7, reads were demultiplexed and then collapsed into UMI-guided consensus sequences. Using mixcr v2.1.11, the UMI consensuses were aligned to TRA and TRB V and J templates and assembled into clonotypes. Expanded or contracted clonotypes were those called significant by both edgeR and NoisET, with noise models trained on biological replicates. For edgeR calls, a false discovery rate-adjusted p below 0.01 and a log2 fold-change threshold of 1 were applied. As an exploratory analysis of dynamics, PCA with hierarchical clustering was applied to max-normalized trajectories of the 1000 most abundant clonotypes. Separately sequenced CD4+ and CD8+ repertoires were used to assign a CD4 or CD8 phenotype to each responding clone. TCRdb itself trimmed the public reads at Q25 with fastp, ran MiXCR and retained productive beta chains. A single entry per CDR3 protein holds the most common genes and DNA from its merged rows. The V and J calls here are based on TCRdb, not the publication. The sample includes 180,000 or so distinct CDR3 sequences, with 11% observed a single time. The ten largest make up approximately 3.8% of the sample.

General study outcomes and caveats: Clones contracting from day 15 to 85 had balanced CD4/CD8 phenotypes, while a second wave expanding from day 15 to 37 was biased towards CD4+. SARS-CoV-2 specificity was not confirmed for the second-wave clones peaking on day 37. Some responding clones were detected in pre-infection memory, which suggested that pre-existing cross-reactive memory T cells had joined the SARS-CoV-2 response. The study covered only a couple of mild cases, and larger cohorts including severe cases with pre-infection samples were considered necessary. Contracting CD4+ clones appeared mostly in the CM and EM memory subsets, whereas CD8+ clones were enriched in EMRA.

This TCR was sampled from a man younger than 35 who had mild COVID-19 (a few samples of this study predate the infection). The sample titles of this study are shuffled in the database, so cell type and time point are left out; the donor was told from shared clones. This receptor chain uses TRBV4-2 and TRBJ2-2, and 14 junction bases match TRBD2. The sample comprised PBMCs or a T cell subset sorted from them (not recorded which). CDR3 loop: CASSRKTSGGAYAGELFF. Read as DNA, the sequence is TGTGCCAGCAGCCGAAAGACTAGCGGGGGGGCCTATGCCGGGGAGCTGTTTTTT.